This T cell receptor (beta chain) stems from a study of shared clonotypes between healthy human individuals (dated by TCRdb to 2020 to 2022). Study-wide context: A couple of women and three men aged 18 to 49 years were included in the cohort. For each donor, CD4 naive and CD4 memory were each given three plates, CD8 naive was given two plates, and CD8 memory was given one plate. To estimate repertoire size and how much clonotype sharing occurs between individuals, the study deeply sequenced the blood TCR repertoires of five healthy adults. Libraries were prepared and TCR repertoires were sequenced by different laboratories using diverse techniques, in order to increase sequencing depth and limit assay-specific biases. Each donor's leukapheresis produced roughly between roughly 0.85 and 9.5 billion PBMCs. What the work shows at the level of the full study, not this receptor alone: Naive subsets generally had larger estimated clonotype richness than memory subsets. Even with the large sequencing depth, rarefaction of the sorted-subset datasets indicated that sequencing was incomplete. Based on pairwise subsampling, the degree of clonotype sharing among donors was expected to be affected by sequencing depth. Sharing across several donors was observed for about 5% of naive CD4, 3% to 3.5% of naive CD8, 2% to 2.5% of memory CD4, and around 0.4% of memory CD8 clonotypes. The genetic and exposure-history diversity represented was limited by the small number of donors. Compared with non-shared clonotypes, clonotypes shared by all four sorted-subset donors had higher generation probabilities. Sampling was limited to blood, and TCR repertoires in tissue likely differ from TCR repertoires in blood.

TCR CDR3 regions were amplified from genomic DNA by multiplex PCR using the deep immunoSEQ assay. Extracted genomic DNA from each cell subset was spread evenly across all wells of several immunoSEQ 96-well plates, with each plate serving as a replicate. Each replicate PCR for sorted subsets received around 200 ng genomic DNA, equal to 28,000 or so T cell genomes. Purified libraries were measured with a Qubit 3.0 fluorometer, size-checked on a Bioanalyzer 2100, and measured again with the KAPA Library Quantification kit. Every immunoSEQ 96-well plate was sequenced on a separate single-read 150-cycle Illumina NextSeq 550 flow cell. The original methods were these. The immunoSEQ output contained only junctional sequences without quality scores, so filtering could not match that applied to full-length reads. Sequences were annotated with PyIR, a Python wrapper for IgBLAST v1.9, using IMGT germline references to assign V/J genes and CDR3. Reads were removed for weak V/J assignments (E-value above 1e-6), missing CDR3, stop codons, out-of-frame junctions, or ambiguous translated residues. V3J clonotypes were defined by identical inferred V gene, J gene, and CDR3 amino acid sequence. Percentage overlap between repertoires was computed as shared unique clonotypes divided by the size of the smaller repertoire. Repertoire richness was assessed with RTK rarefaction, the Chao1 estimator, and Recon v2.1 estimates of unobserved clonotypes. For all TCRbeta clonotypes obtained by the gDNA method from a few donors, generation probabilities were computed with OLGA. In TCRdb, the immuneACCESS table is reduced to in-frame sequences with V and J assigned. These tables do not hold every clone; where another copy was compared, an unresolved V gene accounts for under half, and the others remain unexplained. V and J calls and clone size follow that table, whereas D and trimming were derived from the DNA. This sample comprises approximately 350,000 clones, around 96% of them detected only once. Clones ranked in the top ten supply around 0.29% of the sample.

The donors were healthy, HIV-negative adults with no recently reported acute infections or vaccinations. Only Caucasian adults living in Nashville, Tennessee, USA were represented among the donors. CD8 memory samples were composed of magnetically selected CD45RO+ cells combined with CCR7-negative CD45RA+ effector memory (TemRA) cells. Blood was collected by leukapheresis, and PBMCs were isolated by Ficoll-Histopaque density gradient centrifugation and then cryopreserved in liquid nitrogen vapor phase. Purity and quantity of every magnetically sorted T cell population were checked by analytical flow cytometry. Each sorted fraction had its genomic DNA isolated and then quantified by UV absorbance on a Nanodrop 2000c. Trimming takes 6 bases from V and 6 bases from J, and the germline ends sit 9 bases apart. The CDR3 numbers 12 residues from cysteine through phenylalanine. The sequence is cut down to CDR3 DNA, 36 bases in frame from base 1. CDR1 is given as SNHLY and CDR2 as FYNNEI, both from the germline V gene.

In regard to this clone: What this receptor recognizes is not known. There are no base qualities to consult, and no much larger clone falls within one base.

The TCR sequence derives from a man under 40 in good health. The rearrangement joined TRBV2 to TRBJ2-4; 5 matching bases give a weak D call of TRBD1. The material sequenced was memory CD8+ T cells sorted from blood. This sample's cell subset or site label indicates: CD45RO+ cells pooled with CCR7-negative TemRA cells. The CDR3 region reads CASRMTANIQYF. The DNA sequence is as follows: TGTGCCAGCAGGATGACAGCAAACATTCAGTACTTC.